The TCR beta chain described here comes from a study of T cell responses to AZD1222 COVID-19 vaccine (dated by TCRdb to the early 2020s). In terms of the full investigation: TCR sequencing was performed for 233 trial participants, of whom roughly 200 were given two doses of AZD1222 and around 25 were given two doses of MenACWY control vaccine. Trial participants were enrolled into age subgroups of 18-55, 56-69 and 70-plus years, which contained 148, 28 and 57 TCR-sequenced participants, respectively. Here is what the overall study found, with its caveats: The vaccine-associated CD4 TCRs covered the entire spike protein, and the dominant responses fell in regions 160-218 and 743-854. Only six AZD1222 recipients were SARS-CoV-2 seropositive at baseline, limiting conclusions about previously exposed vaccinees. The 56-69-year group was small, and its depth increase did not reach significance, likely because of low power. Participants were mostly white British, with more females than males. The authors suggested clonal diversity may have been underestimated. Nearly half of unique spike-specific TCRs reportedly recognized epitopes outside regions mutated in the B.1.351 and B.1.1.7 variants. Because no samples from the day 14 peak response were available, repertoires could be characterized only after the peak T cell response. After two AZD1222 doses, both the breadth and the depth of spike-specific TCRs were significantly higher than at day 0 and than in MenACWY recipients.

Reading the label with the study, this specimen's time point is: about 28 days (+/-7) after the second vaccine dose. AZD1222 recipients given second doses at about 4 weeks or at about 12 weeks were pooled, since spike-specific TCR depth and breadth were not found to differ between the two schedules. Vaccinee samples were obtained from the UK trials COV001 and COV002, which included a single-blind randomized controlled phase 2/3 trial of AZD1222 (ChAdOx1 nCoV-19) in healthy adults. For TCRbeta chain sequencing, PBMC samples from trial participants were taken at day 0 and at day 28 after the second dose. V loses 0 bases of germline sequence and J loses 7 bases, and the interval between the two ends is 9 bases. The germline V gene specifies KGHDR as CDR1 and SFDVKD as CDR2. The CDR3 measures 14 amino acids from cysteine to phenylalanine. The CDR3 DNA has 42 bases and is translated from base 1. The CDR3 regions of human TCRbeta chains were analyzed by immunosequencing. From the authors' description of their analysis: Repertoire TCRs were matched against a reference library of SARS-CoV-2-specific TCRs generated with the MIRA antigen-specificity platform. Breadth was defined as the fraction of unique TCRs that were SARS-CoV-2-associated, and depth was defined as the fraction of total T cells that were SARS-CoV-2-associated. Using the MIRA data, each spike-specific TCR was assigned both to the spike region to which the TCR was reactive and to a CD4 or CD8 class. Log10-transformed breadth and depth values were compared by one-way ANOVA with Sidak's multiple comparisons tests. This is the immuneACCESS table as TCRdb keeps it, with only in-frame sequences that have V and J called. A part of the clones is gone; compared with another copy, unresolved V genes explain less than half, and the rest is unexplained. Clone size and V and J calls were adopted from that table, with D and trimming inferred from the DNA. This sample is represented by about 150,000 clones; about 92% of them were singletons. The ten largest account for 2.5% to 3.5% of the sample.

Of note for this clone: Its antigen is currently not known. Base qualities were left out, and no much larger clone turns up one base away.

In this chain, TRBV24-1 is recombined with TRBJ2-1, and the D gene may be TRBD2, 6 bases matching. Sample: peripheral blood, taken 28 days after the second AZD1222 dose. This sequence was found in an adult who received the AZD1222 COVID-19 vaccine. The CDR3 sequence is CATSDLWGRNEQFF. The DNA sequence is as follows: TGTGCCACCAGTGATTTGTGGGGGAGGAATGAGCAGTTCTTC.